The 31 T cell receptor beta chains below come from one sample, sequenced in a study of T cell repertoires in cytomegalovirus infection. The antigens for these receptors are not known. Each CDR3 protein gets one entry after TCRdb re-called the reads with MiXCR. The table lists some 590,000 distinct CDR3 sequences, roughly 43% of them singletons. Sequenced material: cultured PBMCs, taken from culture after CMV antigen stimulation. The source is a human donor in good health (CMV status not recorded). Some clones in this sample may be carry-over from other donors' samples.

The chain employs TRBV27 and TRBJ1-5; maybe TRBD1 (6 bases). This CDR3 contains 15 residues. V gave up 6 bases and J gave up 3 bases, with 15 bases separating them. CDR1 and CDR2 from the germline V gene are MNHEY and SMNVEV (reference sequence). This chain's CDR3 is CASSQVRGVNQPQHF. CDR3 sequence (DNA): TGTGCCAGCAGCCAGGTCAGGGGAGTCAATCAGCCCCAGCATTTT.

The chain is built from TRBV7-9 and TRBJ1-5; the match to TRBD1 covers 9 bases. This CDR3 is 19 amino acids long. Germline V gene lookup returns CDR1 SEHNR and CDR2 FQNEAQ (reference sequence). J gave up 2 bases and V 1 base, and 12 bases lay outside the gene matches. CDR3 sequence: CASSLVAGQGLLGNQPQHF. The CDR3, as DNA: TGTGCCAGCAGCTTAGTCGCGGGACAGGGTCTATTAGGCAATCAGCCCCAGCATTTT.

The chain employs TRBV12-5 and TRBJ1-5; D call uncertain. V lost 7 bases to trimming and J lost 1 base, with 11 bases between them. CDR3 length equals 14 residues. Germline CDR1 LGHNT, CDR2 FRNRAP. The CDR3, as DNA: TGTGCTAGTGCCACCTCGGGAAGCAATCAGCCCCAGCATTTT. It is translated as CASATSGSNQPQHF.

This chain connects TRBV7-8 to TRBJ2-3, with TRBD1 identical over 8 bases. Germline V gene sequence: CDR1 SGHVS, CDR2 FQNEAQ. The CDR3 is 14 residues long. J was trimmed by 7 bases and V by 5 bases; bases with no gene match: 8. CDR3 nucleotides: TGTGCCAGCAGCACGGACAGGGTGGAGAATACGCAGTATTTT. It translates to CASSTDRVENTQYF.

This chain joins TRBV10-3 and TRBJ2-3; D gene uncertain. The CDR3 is 18 residues long. Germline CDR1 reads ENHRY; CDR2 reads SYGVKD. Trimming pared 0 bases from V and 4 bases from J, leaving 20 bases between. The CDR3: CAISESTSVGRVPDTQYF. Here the CDR3 DNA reads TGTGCCATCAGTGAGTCGACGAGCGTGGGAAGGGTCCCAGATACGCAGTATTTT.

On this clonotype: A junction end diverges from the germline sequence, so it may reflect a read error. The chain recombines TRBV28 with TRBJ2-6; tentatively, D is TRBD1 or TRBD2 (5 bases each). Germline CDR1 and CDR2: MDHEN and SYDVKM. The CDR3 spans 19 residues. Here the CDR3 reads CAGSAMSKWGKSGANVLTF. CDR3 sequence (DNA): TGTGCCGGCAGTGCGATGTCTAAATGGGGGAAGTCTGGGGCCAACGTCCTGACTTTC.

The gene calls are TRBV10-3 and TRBJ2-7; TRBD1 agrees at 7 bases. Germline lookup yields CDR1 ENHRY and CDR2 SYGVKD. The trim removed 4 bases at V and 2 bases at J, leaving 5 bases unmatched. The CDR3 runs to 14 residues. The chain's CDR3 is CAISGNRGTYEQYF. CDR3 in DNA: TGTGCCATCAGTGGTAACAGGGGCACCTACGAGCAGTACTTC.

V is TRBV27 and J is TRBJ2-1, with 7 nucleotides matching TRBD2. The V gene's germline CDR1 is MNHEY and CDR2 SMNVEV (reference sequence). The CDR3 consists of 15 residues. The V and J ends lost 6 bases and 0 bases, in that order; junction bases with no gene match: 5. CDR3 sequence: CASRGAGLSYNEQFF. DNA of the CDR3: TGTGCCAGCAGGGGAGCGGGACTCTCCTACAATGAGCAGTTCTTC.

This clonotype was detected only a few times. The chain uses TRBV7-2 and TRBJ2-5, with D possibly TRBD1 on 5 matching bases. Trimming stripped 6 bases from V and 4 bases from J, with 21 bases between. CDR3 size: 16 residues. Germline lookup yields CDR1 SGHTA and CDR2 FQGNSA. The DNA of the CDR3 is TGTGCCAGCAGTTCCACACCCAGGGCGGTTGGAGAGACCCAGTACTTC. Translation gives CASSSTPRAVGETQYF.

The rearrangement joins TRBV6-2 or TRBV6-3 to TRBJ1-5; D gene uncertain. V lost 2 bases, J lost 5 bases, and 4 bases lay in between. The length of the CDR3 is 12 residues. Germline CDR1 is MNHEY and CDR2 is SVGEGT. This chain's CDR3 is CASSYPHQPQHF. The CDR3 nucleotides read TGTGCCAGCAGTTACCCCCATCAGCCCCAGCATTTT.

The chain links TRBV7-2 to TRBJ2-4; possibly TRBD2 for D (6 bases). Germline loops: CDR1 SGHTA, CDR2 FQGNSA. The CDR3 loop spans 18 amino acids. The V gene lost 4 bases and the J gene lost 2 bases, with 21 bases spanning the gap. The CDR3 DNA reads TGTGCCAGCAGCTCATTGGCAGGCGGGATGTGGTCCAAAAACATTCAGTACTTC. As protein: CASSSLAGGMWSKNIQYF.

This clonotype was detected ten times or more. The chain is built from TRBV7-2 and TRBJ2-5; 7 bases line up with TRBD2. Trimming removed 1 base from V and 1 base from J; junction bases left unmatched: 6. The CDR3 has 16 residues. Per germline, CDR1 SGHTA and CDR2 FQGNSA. CDR3 region: CASSLVGSGGQETQYF. The CDR3, as DNA: TGTGCCAGCAGCTTAGTGGGGTCGGGGGGCCAAGAGACCCAGTACTTC. The entire variable domain, with the rest obtained from reference TRBV7-2 and TRBJ2-5, is as follows: GAGVSQSPSNKVTEKGKDVELRCDPISGHTALYWYRQSLGQGLEFLIYFQGNSAPDKSGLPSDRFSAERTGGSVSTLTIQRTQQEDSAVYLCASSLVGSGGQETQYFGPGTRLLVL.

About this clonotype itself: A read error is possible here, since a much larger clone lies one base away. The V gene is TRBV6-1, the J gene TRBJ2-5; a possible D gene is TRBD2 (6 bases). The CDR3 is 15 residues long. The V gene lost 4 bases and the J gene lost 1 base, with 13 bases spanning the gap. Per the germline V gene, CDR1 is MNHNS and CDR2 is SASEGT. The CDR3 nucleotides are TGTGCCAGCAGTGTCTGGTCGGGGGTCCAAGAGACCCAGTACTTC. Amino acids: CASSVWSGVQETQYF.

This clonotype was recorded many times. The V gene is TRBV27, the J gene TRBJ2-6; 13 bases match TRBD2. Germline-derived CDR1 and CDR2 are MNHEY and SMNVEV (reference sequence). After removal of 6 bases from V and 3 bases from J, the junction contained 2 bases not matched to a gene. This CDR3 contains 16 residues. The CDR3 DNA is TGTGCCAGCAGGGGGACTAGCGGGATTGGGGCCAACGTCCTGACTTTC. Amino acid sequence: CASRGTSGIGANVLTF.

This clonotype was counted ten times or more. This sequence joins TRBV20-1 and TRBJ1-4; weak D call: TRBD1 (5 bases). CDR1 DFQATT and CDR2 SNEGSKA come from the germline V gene (reference sequence). V was trimmed by 3 bases and J by 5 bases, leaving 10 bases between them. CDR3 size: 13 residues. This CDR3 is CSASYRINEKLFF. The CDR3 DNA follows: TGCAGTGCTAGCTACAGGATCAATGAAAAACTGTTTTTT.

This clonotype was seen a handful of times. V usage is TRBV7-2 and J usage is TRBJ2-3; 11 bases are shared with TRBD2. The CDR3 is 19 residues long. V trimming: 5 bases; J trimming: 2 bases; junction bases outside the gene matches: 15. Per the germline V gene, CDR1 is SGHTA and CDR2 is FQGNSA. CDR3 DNA sequence: TGTGCCAGCAGCCGAAGAGGGGCCCCGGGACTAGCGGTCACAGATACGCAGTATTTT. It specifies CASSRRGAPGLAVTDTQYF. Supplemented by reference TRBV7-2 and TRBJ2-3, the full variable domain reads GAGVSQSPSNKVTEKGKDVELRCDPISGHTALYWYRQSLGQGLEFLIYFQGNSAPDKSGLPSDRFSAERTGGSVSTLTIQRTQQEDSAVYLCASSRRGAPGLAVTDTQYFGPGTRLTVL.

DNA for the CDR3: TGCGCCAGCAGCCAAAGGGGGTCTGGAAACACCATATATTTT. It translates to CASSQRGSGNTIYF. The chain combines TRBV4-1 with TRBJ1-3, with a tentative D call TRBD1 (6 bases). The V end was cut by 2 bases, the J end by 1 base, with 6 bases between. CDR1 is MGHRA, CDR2 YSYEKL, per germline. This CDR3 has 14 amino acids.

This clonotype occurred a few times. The chain uses TRBV7-2 and TRBJ2-1; D is undetermined. This CDR3 comprises 15 residues. The V end was cut by 8 bases, the J end by 1 base, with 15 bases between. Looked up from germline, CDR1 is SGHTA and CDR2 is FQGNSA. CDR3 DNA sequence: TGTGCCAGCGCGAAAGGGTTAGGGTCCTACAATGAGCAGTTCTTC. It translates to CASAKGLGSYNEQFF. Filled out from reference TRBV7-2 and TRBJ2-1, the complete variable domain reads GAGVSQSPSNKVTEKGKDVELRCDPISGHTALYWYRQSLGQGLEFLIYFQGNSAPDKSGLPSDRFSAERTGGSVSTLTIQRTQQEDSAVYLCASAKGLGSYNEQFFGPGTRLTVL.

The chain has TRBV4-1 and TRBJ2-1; D unresolved. Trimming removed 0 bases at V and 8 bases at J, with 8 bases between. The CDR3 spans 13 residues. Per germline, CDR1 MGHRA and CDR2 YSYEKL. In DNA, the CDR3 is TGCGCCAGCAGCCAAGAAATAGCCCATGAGCAGTTCTTC. This translates into CASSQEIAHEQFF.

V is TRBV7-8 and J is TRBJ2-1; no clear D. Deletions cut 4 bases from V and 0 bases from J, with 16 bases between. The CDR3 spans 17 residues. In germline, CDR1 is SGHVS, CDR2 FQNEAQ. The CDR3 loop is CASSSPRLASSYNEQFF. CDR3 in DNA: TGTGCCAGCAGCTCCCCCCGACTGGCGAGCTCCTACAATGAGCAGTTCTTC. Together with reference TRBV7-8 and TRBJ2-1, the CDR3 gives the full variable domain: GAGVSQSPRYKVAKRGQDVALRCDPISGHVSLFWYQQALGQGPEFLTYFQNEAQLDKSGLPSDRFFAERPEGSVSTLKIQRTQQEDSAVYLCASSSPRLASSYNEQFFGPGTRLTVL.

This clonotype showed up just a few times. The chain recombines TRBV3-1 with TRBJ1-1, with D perhaps TRBD1 (5 bases). Germline values: CDR1 LGHDT, CDR2 YNNKEL (reference sequence). This CDR3 region has 14 residues. Trimming removed 2 bases from V and 5 bases from J, with 12 bases in between. CDR3 amino acids: CASSQRGGRTEAFF. The CDR3 nucleotides read TGTGCCAGCAGCCAAAGGGGCGGGAGGACTGAAGCTTTCTTT.

This clonotype was counted a few times. In DNA form, the CDR3 reads TGTGCCAGCAGTTTTAGGCTAGCGGGATCCCTTGAGCAGTTCTTC. Translating gives CASSFRLAGSLEQFF. The chain employs TRBV12-3 or TRBV12-4 and TRBJ2-1, with 9 bases that match TRBD2. The CDR3 totals 15 residues. V lost 3 bases and J lost 9; bases outside the gene matches: 9.

The CDR3, as DNA: TGTGCCAGCAGAACCTCGAGGCTCTCGGAAGCTTTCTTT. Its translation is CASRTSRLSEAFF. This rearrangement joins TRBV7-9 to TRBJ1-1; D gene unclear. V was trimmed by 6 bases and J by 8 bases, leaving 16 bases between them. Germline-derived CDR1 and CDR2 are SEHNR and FQNEAQ (reference sequence). CDR3 length equals 13 residues.

The chain uses TRBV7-2 and TRBJ2-5, with a tentative D call TRBD2 (6 bases). The length of the CDR3 is 13 residues. V lost 4 bases and J 9 bases, leaving 15 bases between the germline ends. Looked up from germline, CDR1 is SGHTA and CDR2 is FQGNSA. The CDR3 DNA follows: TGTGCCAGCAGCTCCGGAGGGTCGGGGCCCCAGTACTTC. It is translated as CASSSGGSGPQYF.

This clonotype was seen only a few times. The rearrangement uses TRBV7-2 and TRBJ2-7, with 10 bases matching TRBD2. Germline trimming cut 5 bases from V and 5 bases from J; bases unmatched to any gene: 15. Looked up from germline, CDR1 is SGHTA and CDR2 is FQGNSA. The CDR3 is made up of 17 amino acids. In DNA, the CDR3 is TGTGCCAGCAGCCCAGAGGCCTGGAGCGGGAGGGCCAACGAGCAGTACTTC. It codes for CASSPEAWSGRANEQYF.

This rearrangement joins TRBV19 to TRBJ2-3, with 12 bases aligning to TRBD2. J lost 5 bases, V lost 5 bases, and 11 bases had no gene match. Looked up from germline, CDR1 is LNHDA and CDR2 is SQIVND (reference sequence). This CDR3 region has 17 residues. The CDR3, as DNA: TGTGCCAGTAGTTTCGCCACTAGCGGGAGGAGAGGAGATACGCAGTATTTT. Its translation: CASSFATSGRRGDTQYF.

The rearrangement uses TRBV5-6 and TRBJ2-3; no reliable D call. The CDR3 is 14 amino acids. Germline V gives CDR1 SGHDT, CDR2 YYEEEE. V lost 5 bases and J 3 bases, leaving 13 bases between the germline ends. In DNA form, the CDR3 reads TGTGCCAGCAGTCCGGAGTGGGGTACAGATACGCAGTATTTT. The encoded protein is CASSPEWGTDTQYF.

This clonotype was counted between two and nine times. V usage is TRBV27 and J usage is TRBJ1-5; the match to TRBD1 covers 9 bases. The CDR3 sequence is 14 residues long. Trimming at V came to 10 bases and at J to 3 bases, leaving 7 bases not matched to a gene. Germline CDR1 MNHEY, CDR2 SMNVEV (reference sequence). CDR3 DNA: TGTGCCACCTCGGGACAGGGTTTCAATCAGCCCCAGCATTTT. Its protein product is CATSGQGFNQPQHF.

The chain combines TRBV11-2 with TRBJ1-4; the D gene is possibly TRBD1 (6 bases). V was clipped by 5 bases and J by 0 bases, with 10 bases between them. Germline CDR1 reads SGHAT; CDR2 reads FQNNGV. The CDR3 totals 15 residues. CDR3 residues: CASSGRGSTNEKLFF. The DNA of the CDR3 is TGTGCCAGCAGCGGCAGGGGTTCAACTAATGAAAAACTGTTTTTT. The complete variable domain, with remaining parts taken from reference TRBV11-2 and TRBJ1-4, reads EAGVAQSPRYKIIEKRQSVAFWCNPISGHATLYWYQQILGQGPKLLIQFQNNGVVDDSQLPKDRFSAERLKGVDSTLKIQPAKLEDSAVYLCASSGRGSTNEKLFFGSGTQLSVL.

The chain recombines TRBV2 with TRBJ1-3; no definite D call. The V gene lost 3 bases and the J gene lost 8 bases, with 8 bases spanning the gap. Germline V gene sequence: CDR1 SNHLY, CDR2 FYNNEI. The CDR3 is made up of 12 amino acids. CDR3 DNA: TGTGCCAGCAGTGATTTTGGTGACACCATATATTTT. Protein sequence: CASSDFGDTIYF. Filled out from reference TRBV2 and TRBJ1-3, the complete variable domain reads EPEVTQTPSHQVTQMGQEVILRCVPISNHLYFYWYRQILGQKVEFLVSFYNNEISEKSEIFDDQFSVERPDGSNFTLKIRSTKLEDSAMYFCASSDFGDTIYFGEGSWLTVV.

The chain recombines TRBV24-1 with TRBJ2-5; D gene uncertain. With 6 bases removed from V and 1 base from J, the gap between germline ends came to 8 bases. The CDR3 is made up of 13 amino acids. Per the germline V gene, CDR1 is KGHDR and CDR2 is SFDVKD. CDR3 nucleotides: TGTGCCACCAGTCATCCAGGCCAAGAGACCCAGTACTTC. It translates to CATSHPGQETQYF.